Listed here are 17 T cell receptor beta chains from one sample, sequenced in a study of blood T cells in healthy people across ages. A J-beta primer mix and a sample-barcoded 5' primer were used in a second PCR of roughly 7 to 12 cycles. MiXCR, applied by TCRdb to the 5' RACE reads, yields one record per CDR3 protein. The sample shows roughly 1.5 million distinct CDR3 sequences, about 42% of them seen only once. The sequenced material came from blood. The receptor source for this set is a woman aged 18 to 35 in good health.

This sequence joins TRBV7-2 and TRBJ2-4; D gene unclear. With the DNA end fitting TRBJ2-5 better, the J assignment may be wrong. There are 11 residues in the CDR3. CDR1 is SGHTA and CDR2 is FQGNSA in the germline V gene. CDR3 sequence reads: CVVWDQETQYF. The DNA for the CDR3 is TGTGTCGTGTGGGATCAAGAGACCCAGTACTTC.

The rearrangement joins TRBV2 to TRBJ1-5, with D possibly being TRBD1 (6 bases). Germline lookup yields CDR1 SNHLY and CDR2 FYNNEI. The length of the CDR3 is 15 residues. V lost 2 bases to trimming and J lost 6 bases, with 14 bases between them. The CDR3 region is CASSEYPGGGQPQHF. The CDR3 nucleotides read TGTGCCAGCAGTGAATACCCGGGGGGCGGTCAGCCCCAGCATTTT.

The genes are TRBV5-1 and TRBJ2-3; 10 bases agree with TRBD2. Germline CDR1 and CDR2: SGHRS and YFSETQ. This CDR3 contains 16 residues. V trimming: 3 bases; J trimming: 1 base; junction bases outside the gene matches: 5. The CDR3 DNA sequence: TGCGCCAGCAGCTGGACTACTAGCGGGGGCACAGATACGCAGTATTTT. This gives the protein CASSWTTSGGTDTQYF.

The CDR3 nucleotides read TGTGCCAGCAGCTTAAACGGACAGGGGGACGATGGCTACACCTTC. Protein: CASSLNGQGDDGYTF. The J gene is TRBJ1-2, the V gene TRBV7-2, with 10 bases fitting TRBD1. CDR3 length: 15 residues. V was clipped by 2 bases and J by 6 bases; unmatched bases: 6. Per the germline V gene, CDR1 is SGHTA and CDR2 is FQGNSA.

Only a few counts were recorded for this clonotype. DNA of the CDR3: TGTGCCATCACCAAGGGACCGCAAGGCTACGAGCAGTACTTC. Residues: CAITKGPQGYEQYF. The chain combines TRBV10-3 with TRBJ2-7; D is perhaps TRBD1 or TRBD2 (5 bases each). CDR1 ENHRY and CDR2 SYGVKD come from the germline V gene. The V gene lost 7 bases and the J gene lost 3 bases, with 16 bases spanning the gap. This CDR3 contains 14 residues.

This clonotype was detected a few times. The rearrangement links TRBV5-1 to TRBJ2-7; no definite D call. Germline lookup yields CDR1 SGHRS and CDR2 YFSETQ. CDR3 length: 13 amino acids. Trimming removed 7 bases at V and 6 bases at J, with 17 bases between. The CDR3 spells CASGLLGPLEQYF. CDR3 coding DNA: TGCGCCAGCGGCCTCCTCGGACCCCTCGAGCAGTACTTC.

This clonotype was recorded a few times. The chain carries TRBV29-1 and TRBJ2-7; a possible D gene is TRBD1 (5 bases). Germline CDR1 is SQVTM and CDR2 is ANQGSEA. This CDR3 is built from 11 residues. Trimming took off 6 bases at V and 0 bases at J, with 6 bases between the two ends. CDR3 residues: CSVRVSYEQYF. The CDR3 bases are TGCAGCGTCAGGGTCTCCTACGAGCAGTACTTC.

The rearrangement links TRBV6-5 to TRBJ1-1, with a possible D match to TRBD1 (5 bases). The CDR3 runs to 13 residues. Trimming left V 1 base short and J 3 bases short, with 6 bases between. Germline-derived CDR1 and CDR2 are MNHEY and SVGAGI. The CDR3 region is CASSYWGYTEAFF. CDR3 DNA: TGTGCCAGCAGTTACTGGGGGTACACTGAAGCTTTCTTT.

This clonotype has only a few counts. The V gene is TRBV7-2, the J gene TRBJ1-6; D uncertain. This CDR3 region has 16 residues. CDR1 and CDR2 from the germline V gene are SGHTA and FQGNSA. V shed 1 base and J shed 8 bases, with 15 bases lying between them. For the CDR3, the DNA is TGTGCCAGCAGCTTAGACATGACACGGCGTCATTCACCCCTCCACTTT. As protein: CASSLDMTRRHSPLHF.

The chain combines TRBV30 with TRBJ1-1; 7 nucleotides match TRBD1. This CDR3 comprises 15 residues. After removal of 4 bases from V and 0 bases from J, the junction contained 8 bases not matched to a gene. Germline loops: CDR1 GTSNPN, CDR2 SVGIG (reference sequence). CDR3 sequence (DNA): TGTGCCTGGACCCCCGTGAGGGGGCTGAACACTGAAGCTTTCTTT. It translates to CAWTPVRGLNTEAFF. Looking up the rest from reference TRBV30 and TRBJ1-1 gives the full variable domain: SQTIHQWPATLVQPVGSPLSLECTVEGTSNPNLYWYRQAAGRGLQLLFYSVGIGQISSEVPQNLSASRPQDRQFILSSKKLLLSDSGFYLCAWTPVRGLNTEAFFGQGTRLTVV.

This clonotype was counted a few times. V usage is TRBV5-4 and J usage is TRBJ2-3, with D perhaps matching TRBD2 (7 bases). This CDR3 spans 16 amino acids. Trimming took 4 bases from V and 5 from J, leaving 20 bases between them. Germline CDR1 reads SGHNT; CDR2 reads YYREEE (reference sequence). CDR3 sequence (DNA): TGTGCCAGCAGCGCCAGGACTAGAGGGGGTGGAGATACGCAGTATTTT. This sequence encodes CASSARTRGGGDTQYF.

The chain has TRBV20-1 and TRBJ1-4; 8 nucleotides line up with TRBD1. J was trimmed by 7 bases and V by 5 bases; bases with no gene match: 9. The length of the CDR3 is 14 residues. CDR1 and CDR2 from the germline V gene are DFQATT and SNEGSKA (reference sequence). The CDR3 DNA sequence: TGCAGTGCTCTGGGACAGGCTGAAGGTGAAAAACTGTTTTTT. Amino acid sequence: CSALGQAEGEKLFF.

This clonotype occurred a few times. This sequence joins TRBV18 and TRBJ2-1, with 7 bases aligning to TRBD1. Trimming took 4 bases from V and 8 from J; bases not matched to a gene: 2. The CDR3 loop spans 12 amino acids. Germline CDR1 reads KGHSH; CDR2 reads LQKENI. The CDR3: CASSRQGDEQFF. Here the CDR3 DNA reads TGTGCCAGCTCACGACAGGGTGATGAGCAGTTCTTC.

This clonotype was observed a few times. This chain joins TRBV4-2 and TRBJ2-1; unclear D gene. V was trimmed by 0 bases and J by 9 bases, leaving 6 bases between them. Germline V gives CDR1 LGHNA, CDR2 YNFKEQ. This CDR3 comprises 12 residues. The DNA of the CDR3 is TGTGCCAGCAGCCAAGATGTACGTGAGCAGTTCTTC. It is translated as CASSQDVREQFF.

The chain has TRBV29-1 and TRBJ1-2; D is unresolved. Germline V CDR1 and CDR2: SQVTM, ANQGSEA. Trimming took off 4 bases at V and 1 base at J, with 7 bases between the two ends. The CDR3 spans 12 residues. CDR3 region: CSVAWGNYGYTF. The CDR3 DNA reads TGCAGCGTTGCCTGGGGTAACTATGGCTACACCTTC.

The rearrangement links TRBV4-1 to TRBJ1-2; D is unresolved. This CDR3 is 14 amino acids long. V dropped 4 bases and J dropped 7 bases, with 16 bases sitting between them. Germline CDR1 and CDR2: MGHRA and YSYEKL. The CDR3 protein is CASSPQAGAFGYTF. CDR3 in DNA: TGCGCCAGCAGCCCTCAGGCGGGAGCTTTTGGCTACACCTTC.

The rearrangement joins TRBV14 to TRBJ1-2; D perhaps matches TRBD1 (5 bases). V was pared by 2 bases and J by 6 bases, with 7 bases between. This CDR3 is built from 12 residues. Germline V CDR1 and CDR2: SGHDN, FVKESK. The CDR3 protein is CASSQLGDGYTF. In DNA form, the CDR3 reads TGTGCCAGCAGCCAATTGGGGGATGGCTACACCTTC.